This T cell receptor (beta chain) comes out of a study of blood T cell repertoires in COVID-19. As for the study in general: Both acute and convalescent COVID-19 samples were obtained from the United States, Italy and Spain. Sources were T cells, B-cell-depleted T cells, or PBMCs; the material itself was cDNA or gDNA.

Cohorts were assigned according to the clinical history that participants reported. The CDR3 runs to 12 residues. Trimming took off 6 bases at V and 6 bases at J, with 9 bases between the two ends. Original analysis: By means of reference gene primer amplification, nucleated cell counts were estimated. The table came from immunoSEQ multiplex PCR; TCRdb's copy has only in-frame clones and leaves some out. The V and J calls and clone size come from that table; D and trimming were worked out from the DNA. The sample records roughly 300,000 clones, roughly 87% being singletons. The material sequenced was PBMCs or T cells enriched from blood (not recorded which). The J gene is TRBJ1-5, the V gene TRBV12-3 or TRBV12-4; no clear D. The source is a woman in her twenties or thirties who had recovered from COVID-19. The CDR3 is CASSLSSQPQHF. CDR3 nucleotide sequence: TGTGCCAGCAGCCTGAGTAGTCAGCCCCAGCATTTT.